These 10 T cell receptor beta chains were all obtained from the same sample, sequenced in a study of regulatory T cells in long-lasting Graves disease. According to the study, TCR beta libraries were built with iRepertoire HTBI primers and CDR3-region Arm-PCR. TCRdb redid the calling of the multiplex PCR reads with MiXCR, one entry per CDR3 protein. The sample holds approximately 470,000 distinct CDR3 sequences, roughly 17% seen once. Time point described: newly diagnosed GD, antithyroid drugs for less than 3 months. Construction of the TCR library relied on RNA isolated from PBMCs. These data are also associated with another study on T cells in Graves' hyperthyroidism and ophthalmopathy.

The sequences come from peripheral blood mononuclear cells (PBMCs), collected at new diagnosis, from a patient treated with antithyroid drugs. All receptors come from a man aged 40-49 years with Graves disease.

Ten or more counts support this clonotype. V usage is TRBV7-9 and J usage is TRBJ2-3; D might be TRBD2 (6 bases). The germline CDR1 and CDR2 sequences are SEHNR and FQNEAQ (reference sequence). V was cut by 5 bases and J by 0 bases, with 12 bases left in between. This CDR3 spans 15 amino acids. CDR3 loop: CASSQAGLSTDTQYF. CDR3 bases: TGTGCCAGCAGCCAAGCGGGCCTGAGCACAGATACGCAGTATTTT. The full variable domain, rest sourced from reference TRBV7-9 and TRBJ2-3, is DTGVSQNPRHKITKRGQNVTFRCDPISEHNRLYWYRQTLGQGPEFLTYFQNEAQLEKSRLLSDRFSAERPKGSFSTLEIQRTEQGDSAMYLCASSQAGLSTDTQYFGPGTRLTVL.

J is TRBJ1-4 and V is TRBV5-1, with 7 bases matching TRBD1. There are 15 residues in the CDR3. Germline V gene lookup returns CDR1 SGHRS and CDR2 YFSETQ. V shed 3 bases, J shed 8 bases, and the junction held 10 bases outside the gene matches. CDR3 protein: CASSSRQGGEEKLFF. CDR3 coding DNA: TGCGCCAGCAGCTCGAGACAGGGCGGAGAAGAAAAACTGTTTTTT.

The chain is built from TRBV20-1 and TRBJ2-2; 9 nucleotides match TRBD1. V lost 6 bases and J lost 3; bases outside the gene matches: 5. Per germline, CDR1 DFQATT and CDR2 SNEGSKA (reference sequence). This CDR3 comprises 14 residues. CDR3 DNA sequence: TGCAGTGCATCACAGGGGGCAGACACCGGGGAGCTGTTTTTT. This gives the protein CSASQGADTGELFF.

This clonotype showed up many times. This rearrangement joins TRBV5-6 to TRBJ2-3; D may be TRBD1 or TRBD2 (6 bases each). In germline, CDR1 is SGHDT, CDR2 YYEEEE. The CDR3 loop spans 16 amino acids. Trimming took off 0 bases at V and 10 bases at J, with 21 bases between the two ends. CDR3 amino acids: CASSLEEGQGTLAQYF. CDR3 coding DNA: TGTGCCAGCAGCTTGGAGGAAGGCCAGGGGACTTTGGCGCAGTATTTT.

This clonotype was counted ten times or more. This CDR3 is CASSEVIAGELFF. CDR3 nucleotides: TGTGCCAGCAGTGAAGTAATAGCCGGGGAGCTGTTTTTT. V is TRBV2 and J is TRBJ2-2; no clear D. V was shortened by 1 base and J by 6 bases, with 6 bases between the two germline ends. Germline V gene lookup returns CDR1 SNHLY and CDR2 FYNNEI. The CDR3 sequence is 13 residues long.

The chain employs TRBV19 and TRBJ2-6, with a tentative D call TRBD2 (6 bases). Germline values: CDR1 LNHDA, CDR2 SQIVND (reference sequence). The CDR3 is 17 residues long. Trimming pared 7 bases from V and 0 bases from J, leaving 16 bases between. DNA of the CDR3: TGTGCCAGTACCCAGACTAGGAGGAGCTCTGGGGCCAACGTCCTGACTTTC. It translates to CASTQTRRSSGANVLTF.

The rearrangement uses TRBV11-2 and TRBJ2-7; TRBD1 matches at 8 bases. The CDR3 runs 13 residues. V trimming: 6 bases; J trimming: 5 bases; junction bases outside the gene matches: 6. Germline assignment: CDR1 SGHAT and CDR2 FQNNGV. The CDR3 loop reads CASRPDRDHEQYF. The CDR3, as DNA: TGTGCCAGCAGACCGGACAGGGACCACGAGCAGTACTTC.

This clonotype has a count of ten or more. The CDR3 protein is CASSQTSGDNEQFF. The CDR3 nucleotides are TGTGCCAGCTCTCAGACTAGCGGGGACAATGAGCAGTTCTTC. The chain links TRBV18 to TRBJ2-1; 11 bases match TRBD2. Germline values: CDR1 KGHSH, CDR2 LQKENI. V shed 6 bases, J shed 5 bases, and the junction held 3 bases outside the gene matches. The CDR3 covers 14 residues.

This clonotype has at least ten counts. CDR3 residues: CATSDFARGSSYNEQFF. CDR3 sequence (DNA): TGTGCCACCAGTGATTTTGCCCGTGGGAGCTCCTACAATGAGCAGTTCTTC. The V and J genes are TRBV24-1 and TRBJ2-1; D might be TRBD2 (5 bases). The germline CDR1 and CDR2 sequences are KGHDR and SFDVKD. Trimming left V 1 base short and J 0 bases short, with 12 bases between. This CDR3 region has 17 residues.

This clonotype was detected many times. The CDR3 DNA reads TGTGCCAGCAGACCAGCGACTAGCGGGAGGAACCCCTACAATGAGCAGTTCTTC. It yields the protein CASRPATSGRNPYNEQFF. The rearrangement links TRBV7-9 to TRBJ2-1; 13 nucleotides align to TRBD2. The CDR3 length is 18 residues. CDR1 SEHNR and CDR2 FQNEAQ come from the germline V gene (reference sequence). The V segment lost 6 bases and the J segment 2 bases; nucleotides outside the gene matches: 10.